The following is a TCR beta chain sequence with its context. What it binds is not known. The data were obtained in a study of cytomegalovirus exposure and HLA in healthy donors. Here immunoSEQ multiplex PCR was the method, and the copy in TCRdb shows in-frame clones only, minus some. The sample yields 150,000 or so clones, 84% seen once. Overall study findings and caveats: Within the approximately 110 validation repertoires, first-cohort TCR clusters tended to co-occur, according to a later analysis. Many donors carried some public TCRs, although rarity characterized most TCR sequences. The study put 150 or so TCR beta chains on its list as cytomegalovirus-associated.

The donors were in the approximately 130-subject validation cohort; that cohort was separate from the roughly 660-subject first cohort. The specimen was PBMCs. This clonotype originated in a man younger than 45 in good health and CMV-seropositive.

CDR3 region: CASSDPSGTSGRRWPEQYF. The DNA for the CDR3 is TGCGCCAGCAGTGATCCTTCCGGGACTAGCGGGAGGAGGTGGCCCGAGCAGTACTTC. This rearrangement joins TRBV10-2 to TRBJ2-7; 15 bases are shared with TRBD2. The CDR3 totals 19 residues. V shed 3 bases, J shed 6 bases, and the junction held 15 bases outside the gene matches. Looked up from germline, CDR1 is WSHSY and CDR2 is SAAADI.